This T cell receptor (beta chain) was captured in a study of blood T cell repertoires in COVID-19. Libraries were prepared by immunoSEQ multiplex PCR; TCRdb keeps only in-frame clonotypes and omits some of them. This sample yields 250,000 or so clones, of which roughly 86% are seen a single time; around 2.9% belongs to the top ten. The germline V gene has CDR1 MNHEY and CDR2 SVGEGT. V lost 0 bases and J lost 1, with 16 bases in between. The CDR3 runs to 18 residues. The sequence was collected from a woman aged 55-70 years with acute or convalescent COVID-19. Source material: peripheral blood. This sequence joins TRBV6-2 or TRBV6-3 and TRBJ2-4, with D maybe TRBD2 (5 bases). The CDR3 nucleotides are TGTGCCAGCAGTTACTCGCCCCCTTTTTCGGGGGCCAAAAACATTCAGTACTTC. Protein sequence: CASSYSPPFSGAKNIQYF.